The entry that follows covers one T cell receptor (beta chain) sequence. Its antigen is still unknown. This entry comes from a study of shared clonotypes between healthy human individuals. For the study at large: Plates per donor: three CD4 naive, three CD4 memory, two CD8 naive, one CD8 memory. Study-wide results and limits: Sequencing depth was predicted to influence how clonotypes are shared among donors.

The material for each subset, its genomic DNA, was split evenly across several immunoSEQ plates. Assay: immunoSEQ multiplex PCR; the TCRdb copy retains only in-frame clones and omits some. The sample contains roughly 850,000 clones, about 96% of which appear only once. It was CD45RO-negative cells, positively selected for CCR7, that made up naive CD8 cells, with terminally differentiated effector memory CD45RA+ cells excluded. Sequencing was performed on naive CD8+ T cells sorted from blood. The receptor comes from a man aged 25 to 40 in good health.

The CDR3 DNA follows: TGTGCCAGCAGTGAAAACTTCGGCCAGCCTAATGAAAAACTGTTTTTT. Translation: CASSENFGQPNEKLFF. The chain employs TRBV6-1 and TRBJ1-4; the D is unclear. V was clipped by 2 bases and J by 3 bases, with 13 bases between them. Germline lookup yields CDR1 MNHNS and CDR2 SASEGT. The CDR3 has 16 residues.